The clone carrying this T cell receptor (beta chain) has only one observation. Its antigen is still unknown. The CDR3 runs 15 residues. Germline loops: CDR1 SGHAT, CDR2 FQNNGV. Trimming took off 2 bases at V and 0 bases at J, with 7 bases between the two ends. Intraepithelial plus lamina propria lymphocytes were released by processing graft tissue. TCRdb's table, derived via immunoSEQ multiplex PCR, lists solely in-frame clones and lacks some. The sample includes 29,000 or so clones, around four fifths seen only once; the top ten take 2.5% to 3.5%. These data come from a study of graft-versus-host responses after intestinal transplantation. Study summary: Transplants given to recipients were multivisceral, liver-intestinal, or isolated intestinal. All of the recipients had induction that used anti-thymocyte globulin, then tacrolimus and steroids for 2 to 3 years.

Study-level points and caveats: GvH clones were found in recipient marrow; some appeared first in ileum or blood.

The chain joins TRBV11-2 to TRBJ2-2; D is uncertain. The starting material was ileum tissue, obtained 98 days after intestinal transplantation. The sequence derives from a human patient who received an intestinal transplant, so some T cells may come from the graft donor. CDR3 sequence: CASSLLFANTGELFF. CDR3 nucleotide sequence: TGTGCCAGCAGCTTATTATTTGCGAACACCGGGGAGCTGTTTTTT.